This T cell receptor beta chain comes out of a study of CXCR3-negative and CXCR3-positive naive CD8 T cells. A remark on this clonotype: The antigen remains unidentified.

Libraries of TRB cDNA were made by 5' RACE and carried UMIs. TCRdb processed the 5' RACE reads again and assigns one entry to each CDR3 protein, with no DNA. This repertoire includes about 150,000 distinct CDR3 sequences. Study findings and constraints: TRB CDR3s of CXCR3-positive naive cells were more hydrophobic than those of CXCR3-negative naive cells. Both naive subsets, CXCR3-negative and CXCR3-positive, displayed similar TRBV-TRBJ usage, unlike memory cells.

CDR3 length: 13 amino acids. This receptor was identified in a human donor in good health. Some clones in this sample may be carry-over from other donors' samples. The rearrangement links TRBV12-3 or TRBV12-4 to TRBJ2-1; TCRdb names TRBD2, which stays unverified in the absence of DNA. Sequenced input: naive CXCR3+ CD8+ T cells from blood. Subset indicated: CD45RO-CCR7+CD27+CD95- naive CD8+ T cells expressing CXCR3 (TNR3+). The chain's CDR3 is CASSLVGEDEQFF.